These 11 T cell receptor beta chains share one sample of origin, sequenced in a study of cytomegalovirus exposure and HLA in healthy donors. Primers included in the PCR were 60 Vbeta and 13 Jbeta primers. TCRdb's table, derived via immunoSEQ multiplex PCR, lists solely in-frame clones and lacks some. The profile shows 110,000 or so clones, about 79% of them singletons. The sequenced sample consisted of PBMCs. These receptors all stem from a woman aged 18-29 years in good health and CMV-seronegative.

The gene calls are TRBV15 and TRBJ1-1; no clear D. Germline values: CDR1 LNHNV, CDR2 YYDKDF (reference sequence). Trimming removed 0 bases at V and 5 bases at J, with 10 bases between. The CDR3 contains 14 residues. This chain's CDR3 is CATSRDRTLTEAFF. In nucleotides, the CDR3 is TGTGCCACCAGCAGAGATAGAACTCTTACTGAAGCTTTCTTT.

The rearrangement joins TRBV7-9 to TRBJ1-1, with D possibly being TRBD1 (5 bases). Per the germline V gene, CDR1 is SEHNR and CDR2 is FQNEAQ (reference sequence). CDR3 length equals 16 residues. The V end lost 4 bases, the J end lost 0 bases, and 15 bases lay between the germline ends. The DNA of the CDR3 is TGTGCCAGCAGCTCGACCGCTACCAGGGTGAACACTGAAGCTTTCTTT. As protein: CASSSTATRVNTEAFF. Filled out from reference TRBV7-9 and TRBJ1-1, the complete variable domain reads DTGVSQNPRHKITKRGQNVTFRCDPISEHNRLYWYRQTLGQGPEFLTYFQNEAQLEKSRLLSDRFSAERPKGSFSTLEIQRTEQGDSAMYLCASSSTATRVNTEAFFGQGTRLTVV.

The rearrangement links TRBV5-1 to TRBJ2-6; 8 positions match TRBD1. The CDR3 has 15 amino acids. J gave up 4 bases and V 8 bases, and 8 bases lay outside the gene matches. Looked up from germline, CDR1 is SGHRS and CDR2 is YFSETQ. The CDR3 loop is CARRATGDGANVLTF. CDR3 nucleotide sequence: TGCGCCAGAAGGGCGACAGGGGACGGGGCCAACGTCCTGACTTTC.

The rearrangement links TRBV28 to TRBJ1-5; D call uncertain. The CDR3 is 15 residues long. V gave up 2 bases and J gave up 2 bases, with 10 bases separating them. Germline V gives CDR1 MDHEN, CDR2 SYDVKM. The CDR3 DNA sequence: TGTGCCAGCAGTTTAAGAGGTTCGGGCAATCAGCCCCAGCATTTT. Translating gives CASSLRGSGNQPQHF.

This clone has only a few counts. This sample also contains other DNA sequences that code for the same CDR3. The V gene is TRBV28, the J gene TRBJ1-5; D unresolved. Between the trimmed V and J ends, which lost 1 base and 2 bases, there was a span of 3 bases. The CDR3 loop spans 13 amino acids. CDR1 and CDR2 from the germline V gene are MDHEN and SYDVKM. In DNA form, the CDR3 reads TGTGCCAGCAGTTTATCGGGCAATCAGCCCCAGCATTTT. It encodes CASSLSGNQPQHF.

This rearrangement joins TRBV6-1 to TRBJ1-6; D is unclear. From germline, CDR1 is MNHNS and CDR2 SASEGT. Trimming left V 4 bases short and J 8 bases short, with 12 bases between. This CDR3 contains 14 residues. The CDR3 loop reads CASSVREGDSPLHF. The DNA of the CDR3 is TGTGCCAGCAGTGTCCGGGAGGGAGATTCACCCCTCCACTTT.

This chain joins TRBV5-4 and TRBJ1-4; D is possibly TRBD1 (5 bases). The germline V gene has CDR1 SGHNT and CDR2 YYREEE (reference sequence). The CDR3 totals 15 residues. Trimming cost V 4 bases and J 8 bases, with 18 bases left between them. CDR3 loop: CASSPQGRIGEKLFF. The CDR3 nucleotides are TGTGCCAGCAGCCCGCAGGGAAGGATTGGAGAAAAACTGTTTTTT.

The chain links TRBV18 to TRBJ1-1; D uncertain. CDR1 and CDR2 from the germline V gene are KGHSH and LQKENI. The CDR3 runs 14 residues. V was pared by 2 bases and J by 1 base, with 8 bases between. This CDR3 reads CASSPLRENTEAFF. CDR3 nucleotides: TGTGCCAGCTCACCATTACGGGAGAACACTGAAGCTTTCTTT.

The chain recombines TRBV18 with TRBJ2-1; TRBD2 aligns across 7 bases. Looked up from germline, CDR1 is KGHSH and CDR2 is LQKENI. This CDR3 region has 16 residues. V lost 0 bases to trimming and J lost 1 base; unmatched junction nucleotides: 3. CDR3 nucleotide sequence: TGTGCCAGCTCACCACCCGGGGGGAGGTCCTACAATGAGCAGTTCTTC. Translation: CASSPPGGRSYNEQFF. The full variable domain, rest sourced from reference TRBV18 and TRBJ2-1, is NAGVMQNPRHLVRRRGQEARLRCSPMKGHSHVYWYRQLPEEGLKFMVYLQKENIIDESGMPKERFSAEFPKEGPSILRIQQVVRGDSAAYFCASSPPGGRSYNEQFFGPGTRLTVL.

CDR3 in amino acids: CASSTGTRGEQFF. CDR3 bases: TGTGCCAGTAGTACCGGGACTAGAGGTGAGCAGTTCTTC. The chain couples TRBV19 to TRBJ2-1; 8 bases match TRBD2. Per germline, CDR1 LNHDA and CDR2 SQIVND (reference sequence). V shed 4 bases, J shed 9 bases, and the junction held 5 bases outside the gene matches. The CDR3 has 13 amino acids. The whole variable domain, remainder taken from reference TRBV19 and TRBJ2-1, is DGGITQSPKYLFRKEGQNVTLSCEQNLNHDAMYWYRQDPGQGLRLIYYSQIVNDFQKGDIAEGYSVSREKKESFPLTVTSAQKNPTAFYLCASSTGTRGEQFFGPGTRLTVL.

The rearrangement links TRBV5-4 to TRBJ2-6; the D is unclear. V lost 0 bases and J lost 0, with 4 bases in between. This CDR3 has 15 amino acids. Germline-derived CDR1 and CDR2 are SGHNT and YYREEE (reference sequence). Here the CDR3 reads CASSLGDSGANVLTF. The CDR3 coding sequence is TGTGCCAGCAGCTTGGGAGACTCTGGGGCCAACGTCCTGACTTTC.